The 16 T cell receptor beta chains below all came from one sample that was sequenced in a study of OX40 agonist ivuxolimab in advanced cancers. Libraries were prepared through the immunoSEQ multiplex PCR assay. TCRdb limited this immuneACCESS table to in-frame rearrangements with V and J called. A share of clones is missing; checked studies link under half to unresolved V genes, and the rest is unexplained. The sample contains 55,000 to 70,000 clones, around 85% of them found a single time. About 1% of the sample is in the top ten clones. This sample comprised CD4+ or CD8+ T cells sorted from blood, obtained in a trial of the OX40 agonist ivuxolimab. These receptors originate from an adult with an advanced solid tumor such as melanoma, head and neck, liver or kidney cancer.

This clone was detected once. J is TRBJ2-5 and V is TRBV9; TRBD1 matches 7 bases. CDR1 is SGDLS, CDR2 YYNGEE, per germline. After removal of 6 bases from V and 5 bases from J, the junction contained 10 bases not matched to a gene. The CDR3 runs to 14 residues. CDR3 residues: CASNQDRATETQYF. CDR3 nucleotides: TGTGCCAGCAACCAAGACAGGGCGACGGAGACCCAGTACTTC. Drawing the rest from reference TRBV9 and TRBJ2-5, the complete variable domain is DSGVTQTPKHLITATGQRVTLRCSPRSGDLSVYWYQQSLDQGLQFLIQYYNGEERAKGNILERFSAQQFPDLHSELNLSSLELGDSALYFCASNQDRATETQYFGPGTRLLVL.

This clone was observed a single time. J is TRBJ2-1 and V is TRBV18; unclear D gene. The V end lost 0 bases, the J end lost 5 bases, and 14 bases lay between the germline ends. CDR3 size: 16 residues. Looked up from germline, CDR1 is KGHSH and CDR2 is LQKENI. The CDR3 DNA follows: TGTGCCAGCTCACCACCTTTTATCTTCCGCGACAATGAGCAGTTCTTC. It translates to CASSPPFIFRDNEQFF.

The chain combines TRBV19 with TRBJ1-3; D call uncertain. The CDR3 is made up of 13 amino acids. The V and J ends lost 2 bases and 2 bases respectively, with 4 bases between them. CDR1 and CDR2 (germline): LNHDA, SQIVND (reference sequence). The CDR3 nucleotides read TGTGCCAGTAGTATATCTGCTGGAAACACCATATATTTT. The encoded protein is CASSISAGNTIYF.

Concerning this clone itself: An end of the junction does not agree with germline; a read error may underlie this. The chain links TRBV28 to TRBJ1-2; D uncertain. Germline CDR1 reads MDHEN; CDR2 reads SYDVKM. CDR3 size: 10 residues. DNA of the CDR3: TGTGCCAGCAGATTATGGGGCTACACCTTC. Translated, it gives CASRLWGYTF.

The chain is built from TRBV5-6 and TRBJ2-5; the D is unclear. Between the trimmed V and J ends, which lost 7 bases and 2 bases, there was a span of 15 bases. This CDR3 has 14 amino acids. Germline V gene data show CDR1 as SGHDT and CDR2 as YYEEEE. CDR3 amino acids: CASSRNSRQETQYF. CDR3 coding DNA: TGTGCCAGCTCGAGGAACTCGAGGCAAGAGACCCAGTACTTC.

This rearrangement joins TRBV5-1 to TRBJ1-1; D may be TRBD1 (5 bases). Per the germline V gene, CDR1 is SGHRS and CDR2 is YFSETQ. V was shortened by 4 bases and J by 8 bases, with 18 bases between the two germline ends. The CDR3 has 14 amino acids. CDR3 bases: TGCGCCAGCAGCCCCGGGGGGGGTACCCGGGAAGCTTTCTTT. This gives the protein CASSPGGGTREAFF. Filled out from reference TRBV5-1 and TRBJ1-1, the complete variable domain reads KAGVTQTPRYLIKTRGQQVTLSCSPISGHRSVSWYQQTPGQGLQFLFEYFSETQRNKGNFPGRFSGRQFSNSRSEMNVSTLELGDSALYLCASSPGGGTREAFFGQGTRLTVV.

CDR3 loop: CASSPPVGERRETQYF. In nucleotides, the CDR3 is TGTGCCAGCTCACCACCGGTAGGGGAGCGGCGAGAGACCCAGTACTTC. The rearrangement uses TRBV18 and TRBJ2-5; D assignment may be TRBD1 or TRBD2 (5 bases each). The V end was cut by 0 bases, the J end by 4 bases, with 15 bases between. The CDR3 is 16 residues long. Germline CDR1 is KGHSH and CDR2 is LQKENI. The whole variable domain, remainder taken from reference TRBV18 and TRBJ2-5, is NAGVMQNPRHLVRRRGQEARLRCSPMKGHSHVYWYRQLPEEGLKFMVYLQKENIIDESGMPKERFSAEFPKEGPSILRIQQVVRGDSAAYFCASSPPVGERRETQYFGPGTRLLVL.

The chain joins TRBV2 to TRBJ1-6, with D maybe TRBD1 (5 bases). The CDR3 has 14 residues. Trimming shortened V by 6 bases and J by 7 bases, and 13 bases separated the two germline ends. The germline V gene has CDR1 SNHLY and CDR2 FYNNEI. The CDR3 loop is CASRPGRQNSPLHF. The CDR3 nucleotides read TGTGCCAGCAGGCCGGGACGCCAGAATTCACCCCTCCACTTT. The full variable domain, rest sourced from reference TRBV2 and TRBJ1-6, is EPEVTQTPSHQVTQMGQEVILRCVPISNHLYFYWYRQILGQKVEFLVSFYNNEISEKSEIFDDQFSVERPDGSNFTLKIRSTKLEDSAMYFCASRPGRQNSPLHFGNGTRLTVT.

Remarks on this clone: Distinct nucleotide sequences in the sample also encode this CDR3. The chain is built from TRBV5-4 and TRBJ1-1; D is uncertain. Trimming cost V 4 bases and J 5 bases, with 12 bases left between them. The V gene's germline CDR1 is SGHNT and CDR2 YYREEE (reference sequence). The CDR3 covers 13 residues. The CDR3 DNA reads TGTGCCAGCAGCCGGACGGGGTCTACTGAAGCTTTCTTT. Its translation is CASSRTGSTEAFF.

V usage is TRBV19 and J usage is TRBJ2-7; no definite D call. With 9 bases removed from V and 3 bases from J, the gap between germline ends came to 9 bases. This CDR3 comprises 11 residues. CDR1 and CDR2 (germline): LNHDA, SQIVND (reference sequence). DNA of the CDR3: TGTGCCAGCGGGTGGAGCTACGAGCAGTACTTC. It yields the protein CASGWSYEQYF. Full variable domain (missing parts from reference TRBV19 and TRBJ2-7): DGGITQSPKYLFRKEGQNVTLSCEQNLNHDAMYWYRQDPGQGLRLIYYSQIVNDFQKGDIAEGYSVSREKKESFPLTVTSAQKNPTAFYLCASGWSYEQYFGPGTRLTVT.

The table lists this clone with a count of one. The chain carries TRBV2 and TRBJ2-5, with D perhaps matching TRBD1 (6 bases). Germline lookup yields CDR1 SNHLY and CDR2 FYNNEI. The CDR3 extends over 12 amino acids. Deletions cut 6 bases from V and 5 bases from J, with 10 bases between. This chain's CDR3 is CASRQGGETQYF. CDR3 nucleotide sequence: TGTGCCAGCAGACAGGGTGGCGAGACCCAGTACTTC.

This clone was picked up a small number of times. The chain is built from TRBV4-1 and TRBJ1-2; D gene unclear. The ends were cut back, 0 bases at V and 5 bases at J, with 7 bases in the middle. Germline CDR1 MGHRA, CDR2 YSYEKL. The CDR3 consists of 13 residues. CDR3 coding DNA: TGCGCCAGCAGCCAAGAGTTTGGTTATGGCTACACCTTC. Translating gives CASSQEFGYGYTF.

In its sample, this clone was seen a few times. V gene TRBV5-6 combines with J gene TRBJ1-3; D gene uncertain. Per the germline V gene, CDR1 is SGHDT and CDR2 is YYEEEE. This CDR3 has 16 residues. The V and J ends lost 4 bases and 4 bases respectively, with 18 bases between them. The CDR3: CASSPLRSRSGNTIYF. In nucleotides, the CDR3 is TGTGCCAGCAGCCCACTGAGGAGCCGCTCGGGAAACACCATATATTTT. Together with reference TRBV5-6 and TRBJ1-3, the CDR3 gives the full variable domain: DAGVTQSPTHLIKTRGQQVTLRCSPKSGHDTVSWYQQALGQGPQFIFQYYEEEERQRGNFPDRFSGHQFPNYSSELNVNALLLGDSALYLCASSPLRSRSGNTIYFGEGSWLTVV.

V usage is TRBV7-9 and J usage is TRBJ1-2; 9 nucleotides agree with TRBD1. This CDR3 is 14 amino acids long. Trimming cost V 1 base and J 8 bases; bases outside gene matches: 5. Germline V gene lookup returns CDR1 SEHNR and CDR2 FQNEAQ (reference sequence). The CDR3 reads CASSLEDRGSGYTF. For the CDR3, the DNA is TGTGCCAGCAGCTTAGAGGACAGGGGATCAGGCTACACCTTC.

The CDR3 is CASSKEGHEQYF. In DNA form, the CDR3 reads TGTGCCAGCAGCAAGGAAGGCCACGAGCAGTACTTC. The chain uses TRBV21-1 and TRBJ2-7. TRBV21-1 is noted as a pseudogene. The CDR3 covers 12 residues.

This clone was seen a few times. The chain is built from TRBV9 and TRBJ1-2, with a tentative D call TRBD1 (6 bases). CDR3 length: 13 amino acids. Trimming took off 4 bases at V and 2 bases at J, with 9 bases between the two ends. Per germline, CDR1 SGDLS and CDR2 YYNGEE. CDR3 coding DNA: TGTGCCAGCAGCTACACAGGGAACTATGGCTACACCTTC. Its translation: CASSYTGNYGYTF. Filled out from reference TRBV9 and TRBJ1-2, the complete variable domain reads DSGVTQTPKHLITATGQRVTLRCSPRSGDLSVYWYQQSLDQGLQFLIQYYNGEERAKGNILERFSAQQFPDLHSELNLSSLELGDSALYFCASSYTGNYGYTFGSGTRLTVV.